This T cell receptor (beta chain) was captured by sequencing in a study of shared clonotypes between healthy human individuals. Notes on the study in general: Donor clonotype sharing was expected to depend on sequencing depth.

This CDR3 region has 14 residues. The germline gives CDR1 SGHTA, CDR2 FQGTGA. Trimming left V 5 bases short and J 3 bases short, with 13 bases between. Template amounts of roughly 300 ng DNA, 30,000 or so T cell genomes, were employed in unsorted PBMC replicate PCRs. How the authors handled the data: ImmunoSEQ only sent back junction sequences with no quality scores, so filtering was done differently. Only in-frame clones appear in the TCRdb table, and some are missing; sequencing was by immunoSEQ multiplex PCR. The V and J calls and clone size were taken over from that table, and D and trimming were inferred from the DNA. The sample lists hundreds of thousands of clones, about 76% occurring once. There were no recent acute infections or vaccinations among the donors, who were healthy HIV-negative adults. Of note for this clone: The target antigen is unknown.

The V gene is TRBV7-3, the J gene TRBJ1-1, with TRBD1 as a possible D gene (5 bases). The sequence was obtained from a woman in her forties in good health. Some clones in this sample may be carry-over from other donors' samples. The sequencing input was PBMCs. CDR3 residues: CASSARGQDTEAFF. CDR3 in DNA: TGTGCCAGCAGCGCCAGAGGACAAGACACTGAAGCTTTCTTT.